This T cell receptor beta chain was recorded in a study of blood T cell repertoires in COVID-19. Source study methods: It was from reference gene primer amplification that nucleated cell counts were estimated. Generated by immunoSEQ multiplex PCR, the TCRdb table keeps only in-frame clones and is missing some. That table gives V, J and clone size, and the DNA gave D and trimming. Here the sample spans about 82,000 clones, roughly 80% being singletons. This clone was observed a handful of times. In Seattle, patients joined the study during active infection and were tracked longitudinally. The CDR3 is made up of 15 amino acids. Germline CDR1 LNHDA, CDR2 SQIVND (reference sequence). Germline trimming cut 6 bases from V and 3 bases from J; bases unmatched to any gene: 6.

The sequenced sample was peripheral blood. The receptor's source is a man aged 55 to 69 with COVID-19, enrolled during active disease. V is TRBV19 and J is TRBJ2-2; 8 nucleotides match TRBD2. CDR3 DNA sequence: TGTGCCAGTAGGACCGGGACTAGGGACACCGGGGAGCTGTTTTTT. This codes for CASRTGTRDTGELFF.